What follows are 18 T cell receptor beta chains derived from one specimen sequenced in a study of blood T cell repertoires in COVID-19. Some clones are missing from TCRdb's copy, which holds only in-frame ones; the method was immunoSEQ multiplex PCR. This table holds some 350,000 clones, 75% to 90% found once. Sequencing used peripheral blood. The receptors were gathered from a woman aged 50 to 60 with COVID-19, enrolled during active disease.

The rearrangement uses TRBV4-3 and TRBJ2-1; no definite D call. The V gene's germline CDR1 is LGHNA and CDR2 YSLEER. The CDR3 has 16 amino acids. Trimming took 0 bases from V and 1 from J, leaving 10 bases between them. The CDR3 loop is CASSQDIAGSYNEQFF. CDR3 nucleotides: TGCGCCAGCAGCCAAGATATAGCTGGGTCCTACAATGAGCAGTTCTTC.

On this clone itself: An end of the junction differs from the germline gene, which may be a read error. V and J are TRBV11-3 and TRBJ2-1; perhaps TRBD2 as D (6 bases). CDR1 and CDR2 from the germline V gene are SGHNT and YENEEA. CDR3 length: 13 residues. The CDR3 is CASTPGLGGKQFF. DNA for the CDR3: TGCGCCAGCACCCCGGGACTGGGCGGGAAGCAGTTCTTC.

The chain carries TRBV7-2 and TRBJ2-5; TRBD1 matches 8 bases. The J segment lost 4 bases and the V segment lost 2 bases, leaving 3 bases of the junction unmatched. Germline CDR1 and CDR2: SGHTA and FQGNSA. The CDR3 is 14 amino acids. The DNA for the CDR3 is TGTGCCAGCAGCTTATTAGGACAGGGAGAGACCCAGTACTTC. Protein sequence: CASSLLGQGETQYF.

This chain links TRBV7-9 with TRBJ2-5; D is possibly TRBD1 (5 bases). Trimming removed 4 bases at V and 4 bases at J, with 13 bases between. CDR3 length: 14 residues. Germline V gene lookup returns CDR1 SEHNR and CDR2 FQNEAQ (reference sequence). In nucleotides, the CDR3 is TGTGCCAGCAGCTACCGTACGGACACAGAGACCCAGTACTTC. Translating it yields CASSYRTDTETQYF.

In nucleotides, the CDR3 is TGTGCCAGCAGCTTCCTCCGGGGCGAGCAGTACTTC. Amino acids: CASSFLRGEQYF. The rearrangement links TRBV5-6 to TRBJ2-7; perhaps TRBD2 as D (5 bases). Germline loops: CDR1 SGHDT, CDR2 YYEEEE. The CDR3 consists of 12 residues. V gave up 2 bases and J gave up 6 bases, with 9 bases separating them.

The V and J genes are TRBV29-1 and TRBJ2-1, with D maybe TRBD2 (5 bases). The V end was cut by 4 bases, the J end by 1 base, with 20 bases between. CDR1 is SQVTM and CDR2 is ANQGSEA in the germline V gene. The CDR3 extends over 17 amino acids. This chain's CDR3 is CSVVDGRRGSSYNEQFF. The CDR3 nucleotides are TGCAGCGTTGTCGATGGGAGACGGGGATCGTCCTACAATGAGCAGTTCTTC.

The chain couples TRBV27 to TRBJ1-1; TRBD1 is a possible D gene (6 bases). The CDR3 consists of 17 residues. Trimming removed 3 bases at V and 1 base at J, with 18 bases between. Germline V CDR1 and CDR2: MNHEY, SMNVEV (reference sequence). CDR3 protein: CASSFRTQGPANTEAFF. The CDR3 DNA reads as TGTGCCAGCAGTTTTAGGACACAGGGCCCCGCGAACACTGAAGCTTTCTTT.

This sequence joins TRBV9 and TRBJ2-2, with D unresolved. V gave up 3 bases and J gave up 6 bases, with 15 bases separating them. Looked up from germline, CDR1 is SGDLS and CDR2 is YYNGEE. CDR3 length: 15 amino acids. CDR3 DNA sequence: TGTGCCAGCAGCGCCGTGGGCAGCTACCCCGGGGAGCTGTTTTTT. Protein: CASSAVGSYPGELFF.

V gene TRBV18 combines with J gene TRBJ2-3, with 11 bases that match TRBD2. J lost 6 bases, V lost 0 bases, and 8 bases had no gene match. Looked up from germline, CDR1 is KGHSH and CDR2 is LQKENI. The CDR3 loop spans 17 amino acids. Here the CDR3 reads CASSPPGLAGGSDTQYF. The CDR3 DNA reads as TGTGCCAGCTCACCACCAGGCCTAGCGGGAGGTTCGGATACGCAGTATTTT.

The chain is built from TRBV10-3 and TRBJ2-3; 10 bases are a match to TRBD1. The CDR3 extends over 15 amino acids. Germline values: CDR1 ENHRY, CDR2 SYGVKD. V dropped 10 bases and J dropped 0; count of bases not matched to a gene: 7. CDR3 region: CATDGTGDSTDTQYF. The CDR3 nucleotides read TGTGCCACCGACGGGACAGGGGACAGCACAGATACGCAGTATTTT.

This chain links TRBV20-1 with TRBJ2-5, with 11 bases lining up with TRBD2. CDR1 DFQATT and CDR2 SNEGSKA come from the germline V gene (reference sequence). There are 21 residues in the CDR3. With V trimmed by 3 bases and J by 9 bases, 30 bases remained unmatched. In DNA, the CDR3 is TGCAGTGCTAGTGCCTTAGCGGGAGGGCCGAATTGGCGGAGTGGTGGGGGGTCCCAGTACTTC. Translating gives CSASALAGGPNWRSGGGSQYF.

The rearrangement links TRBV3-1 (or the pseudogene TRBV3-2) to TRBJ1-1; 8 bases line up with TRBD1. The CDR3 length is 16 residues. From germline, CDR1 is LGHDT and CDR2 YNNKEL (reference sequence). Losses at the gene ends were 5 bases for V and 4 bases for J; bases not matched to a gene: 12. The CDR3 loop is CASSVRQLTGGTEAFF. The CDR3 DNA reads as TGTGCCAGCAGCGTACGACAGCTTACAGGGGGCACTGAAGCTTTCTTT.

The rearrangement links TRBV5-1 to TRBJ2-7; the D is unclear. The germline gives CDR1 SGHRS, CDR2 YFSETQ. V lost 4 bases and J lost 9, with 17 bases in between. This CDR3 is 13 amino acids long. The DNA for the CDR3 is TGCGCCAGCAGCACAGTTGGCACAGTCGGGCAGTACTTC. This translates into CASSTVGTVGQYF.

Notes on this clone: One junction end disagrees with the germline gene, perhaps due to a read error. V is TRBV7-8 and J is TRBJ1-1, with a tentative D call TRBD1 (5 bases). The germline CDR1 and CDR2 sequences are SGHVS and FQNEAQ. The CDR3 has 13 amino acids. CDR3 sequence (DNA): TGTGCCAGCAGCTTAAGCCGCAGGGCTGACGCTTTCTTT. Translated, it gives CASSLSRRADAFF.

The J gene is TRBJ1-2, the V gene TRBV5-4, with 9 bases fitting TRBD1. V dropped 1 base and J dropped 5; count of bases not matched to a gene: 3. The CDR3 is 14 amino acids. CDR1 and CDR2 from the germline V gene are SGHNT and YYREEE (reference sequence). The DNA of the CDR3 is TGTGCCAGCAGCTTGAACAGGGGGCTGTATGGCTACACCTTC. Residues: CASSLNRGLYGYTF.

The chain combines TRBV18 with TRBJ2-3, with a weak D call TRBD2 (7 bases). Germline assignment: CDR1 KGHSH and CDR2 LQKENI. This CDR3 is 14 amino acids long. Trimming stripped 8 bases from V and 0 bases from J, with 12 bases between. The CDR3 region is CASHGGPSTDTQYF. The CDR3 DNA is TGTGCCAGCCACGGGGGGCCAAGCACAGATACGCAGTATTTT.

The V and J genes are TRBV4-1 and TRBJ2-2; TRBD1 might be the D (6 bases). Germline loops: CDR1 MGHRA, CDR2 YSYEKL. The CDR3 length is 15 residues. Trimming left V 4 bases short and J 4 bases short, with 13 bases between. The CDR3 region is CASSRGQGFTGELFF. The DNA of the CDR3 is TGCGCCAGCAGCCGGGGTCAGGGGTTCACCGGGGAGCTGTTTTTT.

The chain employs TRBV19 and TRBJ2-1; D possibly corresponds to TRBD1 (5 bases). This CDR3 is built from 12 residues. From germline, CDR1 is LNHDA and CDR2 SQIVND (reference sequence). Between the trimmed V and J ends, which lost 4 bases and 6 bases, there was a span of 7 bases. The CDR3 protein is CASSRQPNEQFF. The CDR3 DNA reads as TGTGCCAGTAGTAGACAGCCCAATGAGCAGTTCTTC.